What follows are 11 T cell receptor beta chains derived from one specimen sequenced in a study of blood T cell repertoires in COVID-19. TCRdb's table, derived via immunoSEQ multiplex PCR, lists solely in-frame clones and lacks some. This table has approximately 200,000 clones, approximately 87% appearing once. The sequencing input was peripheral blood. Every receptor here comes from a woman aged 50 to 60 with acute or convalescent COVID-19.

J is TRBJ1-1 and V is TRBV25-1; 11 positions agree with TRBD1. After removal of 4 bases from V and 5 bases from J, the junction contained 9 bases not matched to a gene. The CDR3 spans 16 residues. The germline gives CDR1 MGHDK, CDR2 SYGVNS. CDR3 residues: CASSAPRTGGSTEAFF. Here the CDR3 DNA reads TGTGCCAGCAGTGCCCCTAGGACAGGGGGCAGTACTGAAGCTTTCTTT.

The chain carries TRBV6-1 and TRBJ1-4; no firm D call. This CDR3 is 14 amino acids long. CDR1 and CDR2 from the germline V gene are MNHNS and SASEGT. The V end lost 2 bases, the J end lost 5 bases, and 9 bases lay between the germline ends. DNA of the CDR3: TGTGCCAGCAGTGAAAGTCTACTGAATGAAAAACTGTTTTTT. Its protein product is CASSESLLNEKLFF.

V and J are TRBV6-5 and TRBJ1-5; D gene ambiguous. Per germline, CDR1 MNHEY and CDR2 SVGAGI. The CDR3 runs 14 residues. V dropped 0 bases and J dropped 7 bases, with 10 bases sitting between them. The CDR3 region is CASSYSEGTQPQHF. The DNA of the CDR3 is TGTGCCAGCAGTTACTCGGAGGGTACACAGCCCCAGCATTTT.

V gene TRBV6-6 combines with J gene TRBJ2-7, with 8 positions matching TRBD1. The germline gives CDR1 MNHNY, CDR2 SVGAGI (reference sequence). The CDR3 is 16 amino acids. Trimming removed 0 bases from V and 2 bases from J; junction bases left unmatched: 6. The CDR3 nucleotides read TGTGCCAGCAGTTACTCAGGGCCGACAGGGGCCTACGAGCAGTACTTC. The encoded protein is CASSYSGPTGAYEQYF.

This chain links TRBV10-1 with TRBJ2-1; possible D gene TRBD2, 5 bases. The CDR3 extends over 13 amino acids. In germline, CDR1 is WNHNN, CDR2 SYGVQD (reference sequence). Trimming shortened V by 2 bases and J by 8 bases, and 10 bases separated the two germline ends. CDR3 amino acids: CASSETRSHEQFF. The CDR3 bases are TGCGCCAGCAGTGAGACTAGGAGTCATGAGCAGTTCTTC.

This clone appeared a few times. The rearrangement uses TRBV7-9 and TRBJ2-1; TRBD1 matches 7 bases. V shed 0 bases and J 4 bases; nucleotides not matched to a gene: 6. Germline CDR1 and CDR2: SEHNR and FQNEAQ (reference sequence). The CDR3 covers 16 residues. CDR3 sequence (DNA): TGTGCCAGCAGCTTAGCCGAGGGGGCCGGGTACAATGAGCAGTTCTTC. It specifies CASSLAEGAGYNEQFF.

Turning to this clone: Other DNA sequences in the same sample also yield this CDR3. The CDR3 spells CASSYSGGGQPQHF. The CDR3 DNA follows: TGTGCCAGCAGTTACTCAGGGGGTGGGCAGCCCCAGCATTTT. The chain carries TRBV6-5 and TRBJ1-5, with D perhaps TRBD1 (6 bases). Germline V gene lookup returns CDR1 MNHEY and CDR2 SVGAGI. The ends were cut back, 0 bases at V and 7 bases at J, with 10 bases in the middle. This CDR3 region has 14 residues.

V usage is TRBV19 and J usage is TRBJ1-1, with 10 bases fitting TRBD1. The germline V gene has CDR1 LNHDA and CDR2 SQIVND (reference sequence). J lost 3 bases, V lost 6 bases, and 1 base had no gene match. The CDR3 runs to 13 residues. CDR3 sequence (DNA): TGTGCCAGTAGGGGACAGGGGTACACTGAAGCTTTCTTT. Protein sequence: CASRGQGYTEAFF. The full variable domain, in which reference TRBV19 and TRBJ1-1 provide the parts outside the CDR3, is DGGITQSPKYLFRKEGQNVTLSCEQNLNHDAMYWYRQDPGQGLRLIYYSQIVNDFQKGDIAEGYSVSREKKESFPLTVTSAQKNPTAFYLCASRGQGYTEAFFGQGTRLTVV.

The chain combines TRBV4-1 with TRBJ2-1; no clear D gene. CDR3 length: 17 residues. V lost 0 bases and J lost 0, with 12 bases in between. The germline CDR1 and CDR2 sequences are MGHRA and YSYEKL. The CDR3 DNA follows: TGCGCCAGCAGCCAAGAGGGCGCCGAGAGCTCCTACAATGAGCAGTTCTTC. It translates to CASSQEGAESSYNEQFF.

This sequence joins TRBV12-3 or TRBV12-4 and TRBJ2-7; the match to TRBD1 covers 11 bases. After removal of 9 bases from V and 6 bases from J, the junction contained 4 bases not matched to a gene. The CDR3 covers 12 residues. CDR3 nucleotide sequence: TGTGCCAGTTGGGACAGGGGGGGCGAGCAGTACTTC. This gives the protein CASWDRGGEQYF.

This chain connects TRBV9 to TRBJ1-2; TRBD1 aligns across 7 bases. Germline lookup yields CDR1 SGDLS and CDR2 YYNGEE. The CDR3 is made up of 13 amino acids. After removal of 0 bases from V and 9 bases from J, the junction contained 5 bases not matched to a gene. The CDR3 is CASSVGDSNRYTF. The DNA of the CDR3 is TGTGCCAGCAGCGTAGGGGACAGCAACCGCTACACCTTC.